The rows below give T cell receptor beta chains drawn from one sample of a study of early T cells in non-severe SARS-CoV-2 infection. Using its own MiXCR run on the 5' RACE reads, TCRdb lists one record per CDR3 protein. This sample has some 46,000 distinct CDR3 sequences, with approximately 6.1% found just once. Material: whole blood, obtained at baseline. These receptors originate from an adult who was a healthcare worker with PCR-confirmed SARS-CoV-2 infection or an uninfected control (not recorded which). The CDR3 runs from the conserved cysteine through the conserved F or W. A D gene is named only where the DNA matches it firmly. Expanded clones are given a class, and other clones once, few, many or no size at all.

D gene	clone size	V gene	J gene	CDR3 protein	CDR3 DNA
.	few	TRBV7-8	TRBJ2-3	CASRSPGRTDTQYF	TGTGCCAGCAGATCACCGGGGCGCACAGATACGCAGTATTTT
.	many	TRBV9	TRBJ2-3	CASSVGTSFNTQYF	TGTGCCAGCAGCGTAGGGACGTCCTTTAATACGCAGTATTTT
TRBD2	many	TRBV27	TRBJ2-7	CASKGLAAGWPSYEQYF	TGTGCCAGCAAAGGACTAGCGGCCGGGTGGCCCTCCTACGAGCAGTACTTC
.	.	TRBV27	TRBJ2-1	CASSKRLGSYNEQFF	TGTGCCAGCAGTAAGAGACTAGGCTCCTACAATGAGCAGTTCTTC
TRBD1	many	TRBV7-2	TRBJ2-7	CASSLGTGSLEQYF	TGTGCCAGCAGCTTAGGGACAGGGTCTCTCGAGCAGTACTTC
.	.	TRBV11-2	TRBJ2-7	CASSLVVDKSYEQYF	TGTGCCAGCAGCTTAGTCGTAGACAAATCCTACGAGCAGTACTTC
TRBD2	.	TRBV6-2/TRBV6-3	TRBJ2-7	CASSYSLTSGSYEQYF	TGTGCCAGCAGTTACTCCTTGACTAGCGGGAGTTACGAGCAGTACTTC
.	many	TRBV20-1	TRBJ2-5	CSAWTIDSGEETQYF	TGCAGTGCCTGGACCATTGACTCCGGAGAAGAGACCCAGTACTTC
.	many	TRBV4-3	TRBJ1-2	CASSPGDRGYGYTF	TGCGCCAGCAGCCCAGGGGATCGGGGCTATGGCTACACCTTC
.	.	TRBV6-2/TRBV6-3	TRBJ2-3	CASRRDNLFSDTQYF	TGTGCCAGCAGACGGGACAACCTCTTCTCGGATACGCAGTATTTT
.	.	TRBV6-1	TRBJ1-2	CASKRQDYGYTF	TGTGCCAGCAAACGGCAGGACTATGGCTACACCTTC
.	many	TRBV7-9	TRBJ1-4	CASSRREEKLFF	TGTGCCAGCAGCCGAAGGGAGGAAAAACTGTTTTTT
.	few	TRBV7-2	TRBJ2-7	CASSLGGGFYEQYF	TGTGCCAGCAGCTTGGGTGGCGGATTCTACGAGCAGTACTTC
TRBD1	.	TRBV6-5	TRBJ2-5	CASSYWGQAEETQYF	TGTGCCAGCAGTTACTGGGGACAGGCAGAAGAGACCCAGTACTTC
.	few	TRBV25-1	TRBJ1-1	CASSDRKLAGEAFF	TGTGCCAGCAGTGACCGAAAGTTAGCCGGTGAAGCTTTCTTT
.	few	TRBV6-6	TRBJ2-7	CASSMGSEYEQYF	TGTGCCAGCAGCATGGGTAGCGAGTACGAGCAGTACTTC
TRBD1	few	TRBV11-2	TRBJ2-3	CASSKTGGGADTQYF	TGTGCCAGCAGCAAAACAGGGGGCGGAGCAGATACGCAGTATTTT
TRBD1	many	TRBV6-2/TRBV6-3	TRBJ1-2	CASRTPGQGAYGYTF	TGTGCCAGCAGGACTCCGGGACAGGGGGCCTATGGCTACACCTTC
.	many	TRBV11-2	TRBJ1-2	CASSLTGSHYGYTF	TGTGCCAGCAGCCTTACAGGGAGCCACTATGGCTACACCTTC
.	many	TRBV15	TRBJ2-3	CATSRDRGRGTDTQYF	TGTGCCACCAGCAGAGATCGAGGGCGGGGCACAGATACGCAGTATTTT
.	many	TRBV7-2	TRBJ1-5	CASSLGLREPQHF	TGTGCCAGCAGCTTAGGTTTACGCGAGCCCCAGCATTTT
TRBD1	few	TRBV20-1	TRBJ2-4	CSATGQGVFRTKNIQYF	TGCAGTGCTACGGGACAGGGGGTATTTAGGACCAAAAACATTCAGTACTTC
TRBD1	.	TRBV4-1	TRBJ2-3	CASSQQGQGIGTDTQYF	TGCGCCAGCAGCCAGCAAGGACAGGGGATCGGCACAGATACGCAGTATTTT
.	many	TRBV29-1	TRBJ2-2	CSVDPNTGELFF	TGCAGCGTTGATCCGAACACCGGGGAGCTTTTTTTT
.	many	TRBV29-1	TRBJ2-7	CSVLGASSYEQYF	TGCAGCGTTCTGGGGGCGAGCTCCTACGAGCAGTACTTC
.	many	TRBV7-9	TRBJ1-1	CASSSLANTEAFF	TGTGCCAGCAGCTCCCTAGCTAACACTGAAGCTTTCTTT
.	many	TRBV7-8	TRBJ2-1	CASSRGPEQYAINEQFF	TGTGCCAGCAGCCGAGGACCGGAACAATATGCCATCAATGAGCAGTTCTTC
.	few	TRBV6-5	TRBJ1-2	CASRRGSQDGYTF	TGTGCCAGCAGAAGGGGGAGCCAAGATGGCTACACCTTC
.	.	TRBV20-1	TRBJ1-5	CSARVKINQPQHF	TGCAGTGCTAGAGTGAAGATTAATCAGCCCCAGCATTTT
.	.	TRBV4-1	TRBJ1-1	CASSQPREENTEAFF	TGCGCCAGCAGCCAACCCCGGGAAGAAAACACTGAAGCTTTCTTT
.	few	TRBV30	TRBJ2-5	CAWSAGAGTQYF	TGTGCCTGGAGCGCTGGCGCGGGGACCCAGTACTTC
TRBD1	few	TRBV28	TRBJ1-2	CASSLGGGGRGYTF	TGTGCCAGCAGTTTAGGAGGGGGCGGTCGAGGCTACACCTTC
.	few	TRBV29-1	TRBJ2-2	CSGRGETGELFF	TGCAGCGGAAGGGGTGAAACCGGGGAGCTGTTTTTT
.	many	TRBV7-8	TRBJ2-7	CASSLVGYEQYF	TGTGCCAGCAGCTTAGTTGGATACGAGCAGTACTTC
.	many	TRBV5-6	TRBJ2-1	CASSLIGGTSYNEQFF	TGTGCCAGCAGCTTGATCGGAGGTACCTCCTACAATGAGCAGTTCTTC
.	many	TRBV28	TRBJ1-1	CASSLMGGRRTEAFF	TGTGCCAGCAGTTTAATGGGGGGGCGTAGGACTGAAGCTTTCTTT
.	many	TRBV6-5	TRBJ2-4	CASRPRGLEDIQYF	TGTGCCAGCCGCCCCCGGGGGCTAGAGGACATTCAGTACTTC
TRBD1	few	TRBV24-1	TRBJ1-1	CATRTGGTEAFF	TGTGCCACCAGGACAGGGGGCACTGAAGCTTTCTTT
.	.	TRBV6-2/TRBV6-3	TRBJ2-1	CASSYVRGAGEASNEQFF	TGTGCCAGCAGTTACGTACGGGGAGCGGGTGAAGCCTCCAATGAGCAGTTCTTC
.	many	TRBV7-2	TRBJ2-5	CASSRAGQRARETQYF	TGTGCCAGCAGCCGCGCGGGACAGAGGGCCCGCGAGACCCAGTACTTC
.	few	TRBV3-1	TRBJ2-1	CASRDQGDEQFF	TGTGCCAGCAGGGACCAAGGGGATGAGCAGTTCTTC
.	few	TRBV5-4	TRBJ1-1	CASRARGRTEAFF	TGTGCCTCCCGGGCAAGGGGTCGGACTGAAGCTTTCTTT
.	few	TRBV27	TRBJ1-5	CARANRDAQPQHF	TGTGCCAGAGCCAACAGGGACGCTCAGCCCCAGCATTTT
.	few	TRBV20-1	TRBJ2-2	CSARSPSIRGGELFF	TGCAGTGCCAGATCCCCCTCCATCAGGGGCGGGGAGCTGTTTTTT
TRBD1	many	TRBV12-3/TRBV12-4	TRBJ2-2	CASSFWAGGYAGELFF	TGTGCCAGCAGTTTTTGGGCAGGGGGTTACGCCGGGGAGCTGTTTTTT
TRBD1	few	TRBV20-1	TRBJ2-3	CSARGQGSGTDTQYF	TGCAGTGCTAGGGGACAGGGCTCTGGCACAGATACGCAGTATTTT
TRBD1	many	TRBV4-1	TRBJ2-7	CASSQFPGQGSLRGYF	TGCGCCAGCAGCCAATTCCCGGGACAGGGAAGTCTCAGGGGGTACTTC
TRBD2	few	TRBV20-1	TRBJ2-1	CSARGGRAKNEQFF	TGCAGTGCTAGGGGCGGGAGGGCCAAAAATGAGCAGTTCTTC
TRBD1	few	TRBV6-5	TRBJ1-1	CASSPPTGVAFTEAFF	TGTGCCAGCAGTCCTCCTACAGGGGTTGCGTTCACTGAAGCTTTCTTT
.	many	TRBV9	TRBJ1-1	CASSVGDAALEAFF	TGTGCCAGCAGCGTAGGCGATGCGGCGCTAGAAGCTTTCTTT
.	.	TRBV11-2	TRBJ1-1	CASSLLGVNTEAFF	TGTGCCAGCAGCTTACTAGGAGTGAACACTGAAGCTTTCTTT
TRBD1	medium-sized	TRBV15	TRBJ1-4	CATSTGDRVYEKLFF	TGTGCCACCAGCACAGGGGACAGGGTTTATGAAAAACTGTTTTTT
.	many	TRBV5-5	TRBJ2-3	CASSLGSGADTQYF	TGTGCCAGCAGCTTGGGGAGTGGGGCAGATACGCAGTATTTT
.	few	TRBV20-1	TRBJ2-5	CSARAGFTLETQYF	TGCAGTGCTAGGGCAGGGTTTACTTTAGAGACCCAGTACTTC
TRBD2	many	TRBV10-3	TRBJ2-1	CAISDLGGLAARGDNEQFF	TGTGCCATCAGTGACCTGGGGGGACTAGCGGCCAGGGGAGACAATGAGCAGTTCTTC
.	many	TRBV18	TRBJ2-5	CASSPPPGTQETQYF	TGTGCCAGCTCACCACCTCCGGGCACCCAAGAGACCCAGTACTTC
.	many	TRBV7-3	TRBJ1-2	CASSLDANYGYTF	TGTGCCAGCAGCTTGGATGCTAACTATGGCTACACCTTC
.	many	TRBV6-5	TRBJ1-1	CASSLGGGGNTEAFF	TGTGCCAGCAGTCTCGGAGGAGGGGGGAACACTGAAGCTTTCTTT